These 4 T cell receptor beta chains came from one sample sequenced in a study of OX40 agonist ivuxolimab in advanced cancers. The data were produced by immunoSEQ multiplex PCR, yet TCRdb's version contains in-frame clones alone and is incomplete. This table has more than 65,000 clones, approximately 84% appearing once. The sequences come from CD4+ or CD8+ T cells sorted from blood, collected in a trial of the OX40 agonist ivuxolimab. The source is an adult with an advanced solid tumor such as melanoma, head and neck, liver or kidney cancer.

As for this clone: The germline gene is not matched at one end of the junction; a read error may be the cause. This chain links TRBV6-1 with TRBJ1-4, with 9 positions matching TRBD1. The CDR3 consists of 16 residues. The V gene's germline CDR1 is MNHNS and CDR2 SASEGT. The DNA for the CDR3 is TGTGCCAGCAGTGGGGGTCCGGGACAGGGCAATGAAGAACTGTTTTTT. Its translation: CASSGGPGQGNEELFF.

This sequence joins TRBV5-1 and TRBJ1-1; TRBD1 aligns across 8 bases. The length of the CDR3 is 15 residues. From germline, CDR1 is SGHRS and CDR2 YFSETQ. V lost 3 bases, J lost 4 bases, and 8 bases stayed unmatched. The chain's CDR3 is CASSSDSGGRTEAFF. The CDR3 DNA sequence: TGCGCCAGCAGCTCAGACTCAGGGGGCCGCACTGAAGCTTTCTTT.

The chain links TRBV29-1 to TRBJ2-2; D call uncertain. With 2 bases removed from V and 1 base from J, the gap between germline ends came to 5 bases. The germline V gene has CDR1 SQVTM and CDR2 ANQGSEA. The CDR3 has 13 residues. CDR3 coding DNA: TGCAGCGTTGAACTACAGAACACCGGGGAGCTGTTTTTT. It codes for CSVELQNTGELFF.

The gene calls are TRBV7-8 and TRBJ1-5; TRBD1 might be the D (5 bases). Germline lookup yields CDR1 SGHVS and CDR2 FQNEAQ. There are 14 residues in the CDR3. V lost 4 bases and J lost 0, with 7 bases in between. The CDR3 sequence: CASSWDGSNQPQHF. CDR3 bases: TGTGCCAGCAGCTGGGACGGTAGCAATCAGCCCCAGCATTTT. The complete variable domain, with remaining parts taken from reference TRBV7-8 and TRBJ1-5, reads GAGVSQSPRYKVAKRGQDVALRCDPISGHVSLFWYQQALGQGPEFLTYFQNEAQLDKSGLPSDRFFAERPEGSVSTLKIQRTQQEDSAVYLCASSWDGSNQPQHFGDGTRLSIL.